This T cell receptor beta chain was found in a study of blood T cell repertoires in COVID-19. Authors' analysis steps: By means of reference gene primer amplification, nucleated cell counts were estimated. TCRdb's copy holds only in-frame clones and misses some; the assay was immunoSEQ multiplex PCR. Clone size and the V and J calls come from that table; the DNA yielded D and trimming. The data show approximately 200,000 clones, with 88% seen just once and about 1.5% held by the top ten. The CDR3 runs 17 residues. Germline CDR1 reads MDHEN; CDR2 reads SYDVKM. After removal of 8 bases from V and 4 bases from J, the junction contained 14 bases not matched to a gene.

Sequencing was performed on peripheral blood. The chain links TRBV28 to TRBJ2-5, with 12 bases fitting TRBD2. This receptor was identified in a man aged 18-30 years with active or convalescent COVID-19. CDR3 nucleotides: TGTGCCAGCGAAACCGCCGCCGGACTAGCGGGGCGAGAGACCCAGTACTTC. Its protein is CASETAAGLAGRETQYF.